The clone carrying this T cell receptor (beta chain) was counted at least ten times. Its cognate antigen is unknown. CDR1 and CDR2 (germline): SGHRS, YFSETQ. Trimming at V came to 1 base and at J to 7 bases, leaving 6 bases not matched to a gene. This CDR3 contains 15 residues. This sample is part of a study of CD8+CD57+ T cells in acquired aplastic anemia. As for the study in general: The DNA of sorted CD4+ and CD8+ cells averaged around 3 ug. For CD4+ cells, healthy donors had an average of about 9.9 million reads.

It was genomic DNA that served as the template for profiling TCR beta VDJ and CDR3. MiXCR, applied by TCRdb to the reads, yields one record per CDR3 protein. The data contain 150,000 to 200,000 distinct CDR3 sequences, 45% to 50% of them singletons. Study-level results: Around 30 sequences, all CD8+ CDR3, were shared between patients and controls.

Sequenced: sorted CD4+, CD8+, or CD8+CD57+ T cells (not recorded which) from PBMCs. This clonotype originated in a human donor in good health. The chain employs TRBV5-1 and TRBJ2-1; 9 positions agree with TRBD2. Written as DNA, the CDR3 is TGCGCCAGCAGCTTGCCTAGCGGGAACGCTAATGAGCAGTTCTTC. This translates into CASSLPSGNANEQFF.